This T cell receptor (beta chain) came from a study of blood T cell repertoires in COVID-19. The CDR3 has 16 residues. CDR1 and CDR2 (germline): SGHRS, YFSETQ. Unmatched junction bases numbered 2, after V lost 0 bases and J lost 0 bases. Authors' data handling: The assay estimated nucleated cells by amplifying reference gene primers. Method: immunoSEQ multiplex PCR; TCRdb's copy keeps in-frame clones and lacks some. V and J calls and clone size come straight from that table; D and trimming were deduced from the DNA. The sample holds about 200,000 clones, roughly 78% seen once. The clonotype originates from an elderly woman with active or convalescent COVID-19. The chain employs TRBV5-1 and TRBJ2-1; 8 bases are shared with TRBD2. The sequenced sample consisted of peripheral blood. The CDR3 DNA is TGCGCCAGCAGCTTGGGGGGGACTAGCTCCTACAATGAGCAGTTCTTC. Translation: CASSLGGTSSYNEQFF.